This TCR beta chain came from a study of tumor-infiltrating lymphocytes in primary liver carcinoma. Total RNA (roughly 530 ng) served as template for TCR beta cDNA synthesis primed by a constant-region primer. Three nested multiplex PCR rounds, a slightly modified ARM-PCR, produced the libraries for TCR beta. Researchers ran the first two PCR rounds for roughly 11 cycles each with TRBV1-TRBV30 forward primers and a C-beta reverse primer. One entry per CDR3 protein results from TCRdb running MiXCR on the multiplex PCR reads. The table records fewer than 350,000 distinct CDR3 sequences, 65% of them present only once. A word on this clonotype: Being one base from a much bigger clone, this may be a read error.

Germline V gene data show CDR1 as SGHVS and CDR2 as FQNEAQ. This CDR3 spans 17 amino acids. It was unsorted whole blood that yielded blood RNA, and germline DNA was also extracted. This clonotype was obtained from a man aged 35 to 55 with primary liver carcinoma and hepatitis B virus infection. V is TRBV7-8 and J is TRBJ2-3; weak D call: TRBD2 (6 bases). Material: peripheral blood. The CDR3 loop is CASSPQGGDSSTYTQYF. The DNA of the CDR3 is TGTGCCAGCAGCCCTCAGGGAGGTGATTCTAGCACATATACGCAGTATTTT. Filled out from reference TRBV7-8 and TRBJ2-3, the complete variable domain reads GAGVSQSPRYKVAKRGQDVALRCDPISGHVSLFWYQQALGQGPEFLTYFQNEAQLDKSGLPSDRFFAERPEGSVSTLKIQRTQQEDSAVYLCASSPQGGDSSTYTQYFGPGTRLTVL.